This T cell receptor beta chain is from a study of T cells in Graves' hyperthyroidism and ophthalmopathy (dated by TCRdb to the late 2010s). Regarding the research as a whole: Peripheral blood was collected at initial diagnosis, before any treatment. The paper describes TCR Vbeta CDR3 sequencing of around 140 peripheral blood samples, made up of under 50 ophthalmopathy patients, around 78 hyperthyroidism patients and 17 progressor patients. Prospective prediction of ophthalmopathy was tested in an independent validation cohort of 18 to 20 hyperthyroidism patients and 17 patients who later progressed to ophthalmopathy. The study also compared thyroid tissue and blood T-cell repertoires from over 5 Graves' hyperthyroidism patients. After sampling, hyperthyroidism patients received methimazole starting at 30 mg daily, and ophthalmopathy patients received high-dose intravenous methylprednisolone. A discovery cohort of approximately 97 patients, about 43 with Graves' ophthalmopathy and under 60 with stable Graves' hyperthyroidism, was used to find distinguishing TCR V-J signatures. The 100 discovery patients were randomly divided into training and test sets at a 7:3 ratio. Overall study results and their limits: Sample size was not statistically predetermined, and investigators were not blinded to group allocation. A model built on a 13 V-J signature distinguished ophthalmopathy from stable hyperthyroidism, reaching 85% to 90% sensitivity and around 81% specificity in cross-validation and 80%/75% in testing. Most expanded thyroid clonotypes (frequency above 0.001) were also detected in blood, suggesting blood repertoires may reflect thyroid immune responses. In validation, the model predicted progression to ophthalmopathy a median of roughly 6.2 months before onset, with roughly 70% sensitivity and about 72% specificity.

Including cysteine and phenylalanine, the CDR3 has 16 amino acids. Kept here is only the CDR3 DNA, which spans 48 bases and is read in frame from base 1. V is cut back by 6 bases and J by 1 base, with 6 bases in the junction unmatched. Per the germline V gene, LGHNT is the CDR1 and FRNRAP is the CDR2. In the ophthalmopathy patients, disease was moderately to severely active, with a Clinical Activity Score of 3 or more, a NOSPECS grade of 4 or more, and a duration of less than 3 months. Exclusion was applied to patients with uncontrolled infections, other autoimmune diseases, pregnancy or lactation. Clinical symptoms, serum thyroxine and TRAb, thyroid ultrasound, and orbital computed tomography formed the basis for the diagnoses. PBMCs were isolated from about 10 ml of fresh peripheral blood by Ficoll-Paque density gradient centrifugation. Total RNA was extracted using Trizol reagent, and RNA quality was assessed on an Agilent 2100 Bioanalyzer.

This clonotype was counted between two and nine times. The specificity of this receptor is unknown. Base qualities are missing; no much larger clone stands one base away. The TCR beta CDR3 regions were amplified from the RNA transcripts. The TCR CDR3 was subjected to a first round of RT-PCR using the HTBI primer set and the Qiagen OneStep RT-PCR kit. Libraries were constructed in a second round of multiplex PCR, after which size selection and purification were performed. Libraries were sequenced paired-end with 100 bp reads on an Illumina HiSeq2000. The paper's data handling went like this. SOAPnuke was used to process the raw data, removing reads that contained adapters or uncalled bases, had a mean Phred below 15, or lacked an exact match to the constant primer or identifier. High-quality paired reads were merged with COPE v1.2.5, and unique nucleotide sequences were defined as clonotypes. MiTCR v1.1 was used to align clonotypes to the IMGT TRBV, TRBD and TRBJ reference segments. The analysis included only V-J combinations with a frequency above 0.0001, which together covered 99% to 99.2% of the repertoires. The TCS score was defined as F50 (clonal expansion) divided by E x V (chaos), with BLOSUM62-based TCRdist calculated between CDR3 peptides within each V-J. Welch's t-statistics and random forest reduced just over 500 V-J features to 10 to 15, which were used in a naive Bayes classifier (R e1071). TCRdb handled the public reads itself, with Q25 trimming in fastp and clone calling in MiXCR, and kept productive beta chains. Rows are unified per CDR3 protein, each entry keeping the most common DNA and genes. What appears here as the V and J calls and clone size reflects TCRdb's work, not the paper's. The sample table holds about 640,000 distinct CDR3 sequences, of which less than 25% were seen once. The leading ten clones occupy 34% of the sample.

The chain is assembled from TRBV12-5 and TRBJ2-3; 11 bases in the junction line up with TRBD2. Sequencing input: blood. This TCR was recovered from a young man with Graves' ophthalmopathy. The nucleotide sequence is TGTGCTAGTGGACAAACACTAGCGGGAGGCACAGATACGCAGTATTTT. Protein translation: CASGQTLAGGTDTQYF.